The 24 T cell receptor beta chains listed next were all sequenced from one sample in a study of T cell repertoires in ileal Crohn's disease. TCRdb keeps only in-frame clones here, not all; method: immunoSEQ multiplex PCR. This table holds about 4,000 clones, 65% to 80% found once. Sequencing was performed on ileal tissue. Receptor source: an adult with Crohn's disease.

The chain joins TRBV7-9 to TRBJ1-6, with D possibly matching TRBD1 (6 bases). Germline V gene data show CDR1 as SEHNR and CDR2 as FQNEAQ (reference sequence). Trimming took off 3 bases at V and 7 bases at J, with 13 bases between the two ends. The CDR3 covers 15 residues. The CDR3 nucleotides are TGTGCCAGCAGCTTCTCGACAGGAGCCAATTCACCCCTCCACTTT. It yields the protein CASSFSTGANSPLHF.

This clone appeared a few times. The J gene is TRBJ2-7, the V gene TRBV6-1; TRBD1 matches at 10 bases. Germline CDR1 is MNHNS and CDR2 is SASEGT. The CDR3 is 12 residues long. After removal of 10 bases from V and 2 bases from J, the junction contained 2 bases not matched to a gene. The CDR3 DNA reads TGTGCCACCGGACAGGGGGCCTACGAGCAGTACTTC. The encoded protein is CATGQGAYEQYF.

The chain couples TRBV7-2 to TRBJ2-5; D is uncertain. The CDR3 loop spans 13 amino acids. V was clipped by 4 bases and J by 3 bases, with 9 bases between them. Germline-derived CDR1 and CDR2 are SGHTA and FQGNSA. In DNA form, the CDR3 reads TGTGCCAGCAGCTACAACAGAAAAGAGACCCAGTACTTC. Its protein is CASSYNRKETQYF.

Remarks on this clone: A junction boundary mismatches the germline segment, possibly from a read error. V usage is TRBV19 and J usage is TRBJ1-3; D uncertain. The germline gives CDR1 LNHDA, CDR2 SQIVND (reference sequence). This CDR3 region has 16 residues. The CDR3 region is CAGSIVGGTSGNTIYF. The CDR3 DNA follows: TGTGCCGGTAGTATAGTCGGAGGTACCTCTGGAAACACCATATATTTT.

This chain joins TRBV28 and TRBJ2-4, with D perhaps TRBD1 (5 bases). V lost 6 bases to trimming and J lost 2 bases, with 17 bases between them. The germline gives CDR1 MDHEN, CDR2 SYDVKM. The CDR3 runs to 16 residues. CDR3 DNA sequence: TGTGCCAGCAGCCACGGCAGGGAATTTTCCAAAAACATTCAGTACTTC. Translated: CASSHGREFSKNIQYF.

This clone has only a few counts. J is TRBJ2-1 and V is TRBV9, with 8 bases that match TRBD2. V gave up 4 bases and J gave up 0 bases; unmatched junction bases: 3. This CDR3 contains 15 residues. Germline CDR1 reads SGDLS; CDR2 reads YYNGEE. CDR3 protein: CASSSGLDSYNEQFF. The CDR3 DNA is TGTGCCAGCAGCTCGGGACTAGACTCCTACAATGAGCAGTTCTTC.

This chain joins TRBV29-1 and TRBJ2-1; 9 bases match TRBD1. CDR3 length: 13 amino acids. Germline CDR1 and CDR2: SQVTM and ANQGSEA. Trimming took 7 bases from V and 12 from J; bases not matched to a gene: 13. The CDR3 loop is CSAGPGQGTVQFF. The CDR3 nucleotides read TGCAGCGCCGGACCGGGACAGGGTACCGTGCAGTTCTTC.

In DNA, the CDR3 is TGTGCCAGCAGCCAGGGTTTTGGGAATGAGCAGTTCTTC. Translating it yields CASSQGFGNEQFF. V is TRBV2 and J is TRBJ2-1, with D tentatively TRBD1 (5 bases). V was clipped by 6 bases and J by 7 bases, with 13 bases between them. Per the germline V gene, CDR1 is SNHLY and CDR2 is FYNNEI. There are 13 residues in the CDR3.

The chain joins TRBV5-6 to TRBJ2-4; 9 bases map to TRBD1. V gave up 4 bases and J gave up 8 bases; unmatched junction bases: 7. The length of the CDR3 is 14 residues. Germline CDR1 is SGHDT and CDR2 is YYEEEE. The CDR3 reads CASSPGQGEDIQYF. In nucleotides, the CDR3 is TGTGCCAGCAGCCCGGGACAGGGAGAGGACATTCAGTACTTC.

By proportion, this clone is large. The genes are TRBV19 and TRBJ1-4; TRBD1 agrees at 7 bases. The CDR3 covers 16 residues. J was trimmed by 0 bases and V by 6 bases; bases with no gene match: 7. Germline V gives CDR1 LNHDA, CDR2 SQIVND (reference sequence). DNA of the CDR3: TGTGCCAGTAGATCGGACAGGTTTGCAACTAATGAAAAACTGTTTTTT. Its translation: CASRSDRFATNEKLFF.

This clone has just a few counts. The chain is built from TRBV30 and TRBJ2-1; 11 bases align to TRBD2. V dropped 0 bases and J dropped 9; count of bases not matched to a gene: 7. CDR1 is GTSNPN and CDR2 is SVGIG in the germline V gene (reference sequence). This CDR3 is built from 15 residues. CDR3 nucleotides: TGTGCCTGGAGTGTAGGTAGCGGGGGGGCCGCTGAGCAGTTCTTC. It codes for CAWSVGSGGAAEQFF.

The chain is built from TRBV7-8 and TRBJ2-2; 7 bases fit TRBD1. The CDR3 contains 15 residues. Unmatched junction bases numbered 3, after V lost 4 bases and J lost 1 base. Germline CDR1 reads SGHVS; CDR2 reads FQNEAQ. The chain's CDR3 is CASSSRTGNTGELFF. CDR3 coding DNA: TGTGCCAGCAGCTCCCGGACAGGGAACACCGGGGAGCTGTTTTTT.

V gene TRBV30 combines with J gene TRBJ1-1; D possibly corresponds to TRBD1 (6 bases). This CDR3 comprises 14 residues. The germline V gene encodes CDR1 GTSNPN and CDR2 SVGIG (reference sequence). Trimming left V 4 bases short and J 2 bases short, with 14 bases between. The CDR3 is CAWTRGGGNTEAFF. CDR3 nucleotides: TGTGCCTGGACCCGAGGGGGGGGAAACACTGAAGCTTTCTTT.

This clone appeared a single time. The V and J genes are TRBV9 and TRBJ1-1; D is unresolved. Trimming stripped 4 bases from V and 3 bases from J, with 13 bases between. CDR3 length: 14 residues. CDR1 is SGDLS, CDR2 YYNGEE, per germline. The CDR3 DNA is TGTGCCAGCAGCCCCCGAGATCGGGACACTGAAGCTTTCTTT. Encoded protein: CASSPRDRDTEAFF.

The chain has TRBV7-6 and TRBJ2-3, with D possibly matching TRBD1 (6 bases). CDR1 is SGHVS, CDR2 FNYEAQ, per germline. V lost 4 bases and J 0 bases, leaving 11 bases between the germline ends. The CDR3 covers 15 residues. The CDR3: CASSSTGLSTDTQYF. CDR3 coding DNA: TGTGCCAGCAGCTCTACAGGGTTAAGCACAGATACGCAGTATTTT.

This clone was counted only a few times. The chain links TRBV27 to TRBJ1-2, with D perhaps matching TRBD1 (6 bases). The CDR3 extends over 14 amino acids. V lost 3 bases, J lost 0 bases, and 8 bases lay in between. Germline V gives CDR1 MNHEY, CDR2 SMNVEV (reference sequence). DNA of the CDR3: TGTGCCAGCAGTTTTCGGACAGCTAACTATGGCTACACCTTC. Amino acids: CASSFRTANYGYTF.

The chain links TRBV5-1 to TRBJ1-1, with unresolved D. V lost 0 bases and J lost 6, with 15 bases in between. Per germline, CDR1 SGHRS and CDR2 YFSETQ. The CDR3 contains 15 residues. CDR3 sequence (DNA): TGCGCCAGCAGCTTGGTAGGGTTGGGAGGCCCTGAAGCTTTCTTT. This sequence encodes CASSLVGLGGPEAFF.

The chain is built from TRBV9 and TRBJ1-2; no reliable D call. V was clipped by 0 bases and J by 2 bases, with 11 bases between them. This CDR3 contains 15 residues. Germline V gene data show CDR1 as SGDLS and CDR2 as YYNGEE. DNA of the CDR3: TGTGCCAGCAGCGTAGATAGCACCCCGAACTATGGCTACACCTTC. It codes for CASSVDSTPNYGYTF. Full variable domain (remainder filled in from reference TRBV9 and TRBJ1-2): DSGVTQTPKHLITATGQRVTLRCSPRSGDLSVYWYQQSLDQGLQFLIQYYNGEERAKGNILERFSAQQFPDLHSELNLSSLELGDSALYFCASSVDSTPNYGYTFGSGTRLTVV.

The CDR3 loop reads CAWREGQGAGQPQHF. DNA for the CDR3: TGTGCCTGGAGAGAAGGACAGGGGGCGGGTCAGCCCCAGCATTTT. The V gene is TRBV30, the J gene TRBJ1-5, with TRBD1 matching over 11 bases. CDR1 GTSNPN and CDR2 SVGIG come from the germline V gene (reference sequence). The CDR3 spans 15 residues. With V trimmed by 3 bases and J by 6 bases, 7 bases remained unmatched.

The rearrangement joins TRBV25-1 to TRBJ1-2; D gene unclear. V was shortened by 3 bases and J by 4 bases, with 6 bases between the two germline ends. This CDR3 has 12 residues. Germline V CDR1 and CDR2: MGHDK, SYGVNS. CDR3 nucleotides: TGTGCCAGCAGTGATGGGCGCTATGGCTACACCTTC. It encodes CASSDGRYGYTF.

The chain combines TRBV7-2 with TRBJ2-5; possibly TRBD2 for D (6 bases). The J call is uncertain, as TRBJ2-7 better fits the DNA end. This CDR3 comprises 15 residues. In germline, CDR1 is SGHTA, CDR2 FQGNSA. In DNA form, the CDR3 reads TGTGCCAGCAGCTTACGCGGGGAGTTCTCCTACGAGCAGTACTTC. This translates into CASSLRGEFSYEQYF.

The gene calls are TRBV18 and TRBJ1-6; 7 nucleotides align to TRBD1. V dropped 4 bases and J dropped 7; count of bases not matched to a gene: 7. The V gene's germline CDR1 is KGHSH and CDR2 LQKENI. This CDR3 has 15 amino acids. The CDR3: CASSRTGQLNSPLHF. CDR3 bases: TGTGCCAGCTCACGAACGGGACAGTTGAATTCACCCCTCCACTTT.

The V gene is TRBV10-3, the J gene TRBJ2-7; 9 bases line up with TRBD1. CDR1 is ENHRY and CDR2 is SYGVKD in the germline V gene. This CDR3 is 14 amino acids long. Trimming at V came to 6 bases and at J to 4 bases, leaving 7 bases not matched to a gene. CDR3 in amino acids: CAIRPTGGLYEQYF. Here the CDR3 DNA reads TGTGCCATCAGACCTACAGGGGGCCTATACGAGCAGTACTTC.

V usage is TRBV30 and J usage is TRBJ1-2; 7 bases are shared with TRBD1. Trimming took 5 bases from V and 2 from J; bases not matched to a gene: 14. Germline V lookup: CDR1 GTSNPN, CDR2 SVGIG (reference sequence). The CDR3 sequence is 16 residues long. This CDR3 reads CAWGRHSAGQNYGYTF. CDR3 nucleotides: TGTGCCTGGGGGAGACATTCCGCGGGACAGAACTATGGCTACACCTTC. The complete variable domain, with remaining parts taken from reference TRBV30 and TRBJ1-2, reads SQTIHQWPATLVQPVGSPLSLECTVEGTSNPNLYWYRQAAGRGLQLLFYSVGIGQISSEVPQNLSASRPQDRQFILSSKKLLLSDSGFYLCAWGRHSAGQNYGYTFGSGTRLTVV.